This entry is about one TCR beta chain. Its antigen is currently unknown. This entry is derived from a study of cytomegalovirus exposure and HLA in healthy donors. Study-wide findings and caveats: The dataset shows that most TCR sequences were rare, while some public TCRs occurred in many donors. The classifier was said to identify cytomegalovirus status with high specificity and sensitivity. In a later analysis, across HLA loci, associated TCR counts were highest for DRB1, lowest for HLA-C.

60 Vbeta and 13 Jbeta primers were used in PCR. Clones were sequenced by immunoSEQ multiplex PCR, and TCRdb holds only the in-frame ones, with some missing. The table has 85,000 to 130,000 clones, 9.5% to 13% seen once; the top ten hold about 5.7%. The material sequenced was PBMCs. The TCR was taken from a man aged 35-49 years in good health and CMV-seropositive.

This CDR3 reads CAISDFFETGANYGYTF. CDR3 bases: TGTGCCATCAGTGATTTTTTTGAGACCGGGGCTAACTATGGCTACACCTTC. The chain joins TRBV10-3 to TRBJ1-2; D gene uncertain. Germline CDR1 reads ENHRY; CDR2 reads SYGVKD. The CDR3 covers 17 residues. Deletions cut 3 bases from V and 0 bases from J, with 17 bases between.